Shown below are 21 T cell receptor beta chains from a single sample sequenced in a study of CD8+ T cells in alopecia areata. The treatment was: oral pan-JAK inhibitor, 5-10 mg twice daily. Following RNA extraction, reverse transcription yielded cDNA that acted as the sequencing template. The assay was immunoSEQ multiplex PCR, and TCRdb's table has in-frame clones only and misses some. The profile shows 190,000 or so clones, 50% to 60% of them singletons. This specimen was CD4+ T cells sorted from blood, taken at week 4, from a patient treated with tofacitinib. These receptors all stem from a human donor with alopecia areata.

V gene TRBV4-1 combines with J gene TRBJ1-2, with a weak D call TRBD1 (5 bases). The V end was cut by 0 bases, the J end by 7 bases, with 15 bases between. The CDR3 extends over 15 amino acids. CDR1 and CDR2 (germline): MGHRA, YSYEKL. The CDR3 protein is CASSQDPGGSRGYTF. The CDR3 DNA reads as TGCGCCAGCAGCCAAGATCCCGGGGGATCGCGTGGCTACACCTTC.

The chain uses TRBV29-1 and TRBJ1-6, with D hard to call. The CDR3 has 14 residues. The germline gives CDR1 SQVTM, CDR2 ANQGSEA. V lost 3 bases to trimming and J lost 11 bases, with 17 bases between them. As DNA, the CDR3 is TGCAGCGTTGAGTCGGTGGGAACGGGAACACCCCTCCACTTT. Its translation: CSVESVGTGTPLHF.

The rearrangement joins TRBV6-5 to TRBJ1-1; 8 bases are shared with TRBD1. Germline V lookup: CDR1 MNHEY, CDR2 SVGAGI. The V and J ends lost 7 bases and 7 bases, in that order; junction bases with no gene match: 11. This CDR3 is 14 amino acids long. The chain's CDR3 is CASTRTGRGGEAFF. In DNA form, the CDR3 reads TGTGCCAGCACCCGGACAGGGAGAGGTGGTGAAGCTTTCTTT.

This clone showed up just once. The chain is built from TRBV29-1 and TRBJ2-3; 14 nucleotides agree with TRBD2. The germline CDR1 and CDR2 sequences are SQVTM and ANQGSEA. V lost 8 bases, J lost 2 bases, and 15 bases stayed unmatched. The CDR3 consists of 18 residues. The CDR3 DNA reads as TGCAGCCTCCGAGGGACTAGCGGGGGCAATATCGACACAGATACGCAGTATTTT. Its translation is CSLRGTSGGNIDTDTQYF.

This chain links TRBV30 with TRBJ1-2; D is uncertain. The CDR3 totals 12 residues. The germline V gene encodes CDR1 GTSNPN and CDR2 SVGIG (reference sequence). Deletions cut 4 bases from V and 2 bases from J, with 8 bases between. The CDR3 bases are TGTGCCTGGATTCGGGAGAACTATGGCTACACCTTC. Its protein product is CAWIRENYGYTF. The complete variable domain, with remaining parts taken from reference TRBV30 and TRBJ1-2, reads SQTIHQWPATLVQPVGSPLSLECTVEGTSNPNLYWYRQAAGRGLQLLFYSVGIGQISSEVPQNLSASRPQDRQFILSSKKLLLSDSGFYLCAWIRENYGYTFGSGTRLTVV.

The table lists this clone with a few counts. This chain links TRBV18 with TRBJ1-4; D is perhaps TRBD1 (6 bases). CDR3 size: 16 residues. Trimming cost V 3 bases and J 4 bases, with 15 bases left between them. Germline loops: CDR1 KGHSH, CDR2 LQKENI. The CDR3 loop reads CASSPFKDRLNEKLFF. The DNA for the CDR3 is TGTGCCAGCTCACCGTTTAAGGACAGACTTAATGAAAAACTGTTTTTT. Variable domain in full (rest from reference TRBV18 and TRBJ1-4): NAGVMQNPRHLVRRRGQEARLRCSPMKGHSHVYWYRQLPEEGLKFMVYLQKENIIDESGMPKERFSAEFPKEGPSILRIQQVVRGDSAAYFCASSPFKDRLNEKLFFGSGTQLSVL.

The rearrangement uses TRBV30 and TRBJ2-7, with D possibly being TRBD1 (6 bases). V lost 0 bases, J lost 0 bases, and 18 bases lay in between. CDR1 and CDR2 (germline): GTSNPN, SVGIG (reference sequence). This CDR3 has 17 amino acids. CDR3 residues: CAWSVKGVGTGSYEQYF. The DNA for the CDR3 is TGTGCCTGGAGTGTAAAGGGGGTGGGGACGGGCTCCTACGAGCAGTACTTC.

This clone was counted a few times. This chain uses TRBV7-2 with TRBJ2-7; no clear D gene. V was trimmed by 5 bases and J by 0 bases, leaving 17 bases between them. The germline V gene has CDR1 SGHTA and CDR2 FQGNSA. CDR3 length: 16 amino acids. CDR3 sequence: CASSPYFDGYSYEQYF. As DNA, the CDR3 is TGTGCCAGCAGCCCTTACTTCGACGGTTACTCCTACGAGCAGTACTTC.

V and J are TRBV4-3 and TRBJ2-2; 8 bases are shared with TRBD1. The CDR3 has 16 residues. CDR1 and CDR2 (germline): LGHNA, YSLEER. V dropped 4 bases and J dropped 1; count of bases not matched to a gene: 5. CDR3 protein: CASSLMTGENTGELFF. CDR3 sequence (DNA): TGCGCCAGCAGCCTGATGACAGGGGAGAACACCGGGGAGCTGTTTTTT.

This rearrangement joins TRBV27 to TRBJ2-5; TRBD1 aligns across 8 bases. CDR1 MNHEY and CDR2 SMNVEV come from the germline V gene (reference sequence). V shed 10 bases and J 2 bases; nucleotides not matched to a gene: 12. The CDR3 is 15 amino acids. The CDR3 DNA is TGTGCCACCACGAGGACAGGGACCTATCAAGAGACCCAGTACTTC. This sequence encodes CATTRTGTYQETQYF.

V usage is TRBV5-4 and J usage is TRBJ2-3; maybe TRBD1 (5 bases). V dropped 2 bases and J dropped 4 bases, with 11 bases sitting between them. Germline CDR1 is SGHNT and CDR2 is YYREEE (reference sequence). This CDR3 contains 14 residues. For the CDR3, the DNA is TGTGCCAGCAGCTTCAGAAAGGGGCCAGATACGCAGTATTTT. The encoded protein is CASSFRKGPDTQYF.

The chain combines TRBV9 with TRBJ1-2; 12 bases align to TRBD1. Germline trimming cut 4 bases from V and 4 bases from J; bases unmatched to any gene: 8. CDR3 size: 16 residues. CDR1 and CDR2 from the germline V gene are SGDLS and YYNGEE. CDR3 DNA: TGTGCCAGCAGCACCAGTGCGGGACAGGGGGCCTATGGCTACACCTTC. It is translated as CASSTSAGQGAYGYTF.

This clone was counted between two and nine times. This sequence joins TRBV30 and TRBJ2-1; D is unclear. The CDR3 is made up of 15 amino acids. The germline CDR1 and CDR2 sequences are GTSNPN and SVGIG (reference sequence). The V end lost 4 bases, the J end lost 3 bases, and 16 bases lay between the germline ends. CDR3 in amino acids: CAWIPRGGVYNEQFF. The DNA of the CDR3 is TGTGCCTGGATCCCCAGAGGCGGCGTCTACAATGAGCAGTTCTTC. The whole variable domain, remainder taken from reference TRBV30 and TRBJ2-1, is SQTIHQWPATLVQPVGSPLSLECTVEGTSNPNLYWYRQAAGRGLQLLFYSVGIGQISSEVPQNLSASRPQDRQFILSSKKLLLSDSGFYLCAWIPRGGVYNEQFFGPGTRLTVL.

The genes are TRBV7-2 and TRBJ2-1; possible D gene TRBD2, 7 bases. Trimming took off 5 bases at V and 8 bases at J, with 16 bases between the two ends. The CDR3 covers 14 residues. Germline CDR1 SGHTA, CDR2 FQGNSA. CDR3 bases: TGTGCCAGCAGCCAACTAGGGGGGGGCGATGAGCAGTTCTTC. It specifies CASSQLGGGDEQFF.

This clone was observed a handful of times. This chain connects TRBV19 to TRBJ1-6; TRBD1 aligns across 7 bases. The CDR3 is made up of 14 amino acids. J lost 8 bases, V lost 7 bases, and 8 bases had no gene match. The V gene's germline CDR1 is LNHDA and CDR2 SQIVND (reference sequence). The CDR3: CASTLRTGDSPLHF. As DNA, the CDR3 is TGTGCCAGTACCCTTAGGACAGGCGATTCACCCCTCCACTTT.

The chain links TRBV29-1 to TRBJ1-1; 8 positions agree with TRBD1. Losses at the gene ends were 8 bases for V and 1 base for J; bases not matched to a gene: 3. The CDR3 runs to 12 residues. Germline CDR1 is SQVTM and CDR2 is ANQGSEA. This CDR3 is CSMGQANTEAFF. The CDR3 DNA is TGCAGCATGGGACAGGCGAACACTGAAGCTTTCTTT.

This clone was observed a few times. This sequence joins TRBV7-2 and TRBJ1-4; TRBD1 aligns across 9 bases. Germline V gene sequence: CDR1 SGHTA, CDR2 FQGNSA. The trim removed 7 bases at V and 6 bases at J, leaving 6 bases unmatched. CDR3 length: 14 residues. The CDR3 coding sequence is TGTGCCAGCAACATGGGGGACAGGGATGAAAAACTGTTTTTT. Residues: CASNMGDRDEKLFF.

This clone has a handful of counts. The chain recombines TRBV29-1 with TRBJ1-2; no clear D. Looked up from germline, CDR1 is SQVTM and CDR2 is ANQGSEA. V lost 3 bases to trimming and J lost 1 base, with 15 bases between them. This CDR3 is 15 amino acids long. As DNA, the CDR3 is TGCAGCGTTGAGGTCCGGAAAGAACTTAACTATGGCTACACCTTC. It is translated as CSVEVRKELNYGYTF.

This clone was picked up one time. This chain links TRBV6-1 with TRBJ2-7; unclear D gene. The CDR3 sequence is 12 residues long. V lost 6 bases to trimming and J lost 5 bases, with 11 bases between them. Germline assignment: CDR1 MNHNS and CDR2 SASEGT. The CDR3 here is CASSRAPHEQYF. The CDR3 DNA sequence: TGTGCCAGCAGCCGCGCACCCCACGAGCAGTACTTC.

The chain is built from TRBV5-6 and TRBJ2-2, with a possible D match to TRBD1 (6 bases). Germline CDR1 is SGHDT and CDR2 is YYEEEE. Between the trimmed V and J ends, which lost 0 bases and 4 bases, there was a span of 10 bases. The CDR3 runs 15 residues. For the CDR3, the DNA is TGTGCCAGCAGCTTGGTGCAGGGGACCACCGGGGAGCTGTTTTTT. As protein: CASSLVQGTTGELFF.

The chain is built from TRBV30 and TRBJ1-5; D gene unclear. Trimming shortened V by 1 base and J by 1 base, and 5 bases separated the two germline ends. The CDR3 loop spans 13 amino acids. Germline V gene sequence: CDR1 GTSNPN, CDR2 SVGIG (reference sequence). This chain's CDR3 is CAWSEQSNQPQHF. The CDR3 DNA reads TGTGCCTGGAGTGAACAGAGCAATCAGCCCCAGCATTTT.